The sequence of this T cell receptor (beta chain) was determined in a study of blood T cell repertoires in COVID-19. Study-level information: From the United States, Italy and Spain came samples of acute and convalescent COVID-19. The analysed material was cDNA or gDNA that came from T cells, B-cell-depleted T cells, or PBMCs.

Per the study methods: The authors estimated nucleated cell counts from reference gene primer amplification. Clones were read by immunoSEQ multiplex PCR, and TCRdb kept only the in-frame ones, dropping some. From that table come the V and J calls and clone size; the DNA was used to work out D and trimming. This sample has hundreds of thousands of clones, with more than 75% found just once. Germline V gene sequence: CDR1 MNHEY, CDR2 SVGEGT. The CDR3 consists of 15 residues. V was shortened by 5 bases and J by 0 bases, with 11 bases between the two germline ends. The material sequenced was peripheral blood. This receptor was taken from a man aged 55-75 years with acute or convalescent COVID-19. The chain has TRBV6-2 or TRBV6-3 and TRBJ1-5; D may be TRBD1 (6 bases). Written as DNA, the CDR3 is TGTGCCAGCAGTACCCAGGGGTATAGCAATCAGCCCCAGCATTTT. This translates into CASSTQGYSNQPQHF.